This record concerns one T cell receptor (beta chain) sequence. What antigen it recognizes has not been identified. No much larger clone is present one base from it, and per-base qualities are unavailable. The cohort was made up of several hundred healthy bone marrow donors. At the time of sampling, every cohort member was nominally healthy, though immune exposures that went unrecorded were likely present. The donor was CMV seropositive and belonged to the group of more than 250 seropositive cohort members. Every donor gave a peripheral blood sample, and the peripheral blood mononuclear cells from that sample were used for TCR beta sequencing. The Qiagen DNeasy Blood Extraction Kit was used to extract genomic DNA from the blood cell samples. V loses 5 bases, J loses 4 bases, and the germline ends lie 15 bases apart. The germline V gene provides CDR1 SGHVS and CDR2 FQNEAQ. The CDR3 numbers 15 residues from cysteine through phenylalanine. Left in the record is the CDR3 DNA by itself, 45 bases read in frame from the first base.

This record comes from a study of cytomegalovirus exposure and HLA in healthy donors (dated 2017 in TCRdb). Notes on the research overall: An earlier analysis of some 550 of the donors reported more than 250 Gb of sequence data and 100 million to 140 million unique TCR beta sequences from approximately 180 million T cells. About 300 gigabases of sequencing data and approximately 85 million unique TCR sequences were included in an early release covering around 600 HLA-typed donors. Of the roughly 400 genotyped donors, 65% to 90% were placed in the genetic ancestry cluster associated with self-reported Caucasian donors. The study was designed to test whether signatures of past pathogen exposure could be identified by cataloging public T cell receptors. Using immunosequencing, the study profiled T cell repertoires from about 650 subjects and related those repertoires to cytomegalovirus serostatus. Along with the approximately 600-subject first cohort, a separate validation cohort of around 120 different subjects was used. To predict cytomegalovirus infection status, the study brought together high-throughput TCR immunosequencing, statistical association of individual TCRs with disease status, and machine learning. In a later analysis, previously published TCR beta repertoires from several hundred donors were re-analyzed and high-resolution HLA genotyping was added so that TCR occurrence patterns could be studied. The later analysis used no new phenotypic data to find candidate immune exposures, relying instead on TCR beta sequences and their occurrence across donors. To decide whether each TCR beta V gene segment behaved as functional or pseudogenic, an earlier analysis of over 500 of the donors relied on high-throughput TCR beta sequencing. Donor age, sex, ethnicity and CMV serostatus were compiled alongside the repertoire data. In a later genetic analysis, genome-wide SNP genotypes for about 65% of the roughly 700 donors were used, and that subset was treated as a discovery cohort. Every discovery cohort repertoire had been produced on one sequencing platform. HLA typing covered class I and class II loci at four-digit resolution. The number of typed donors differed by locus: about 629-630 for A, B, C, DRB1 and DQB1; approximately 520 for DQA1; some 590 for DPA1; and about 470 for DPB1. Four to six DR-DQ haplotypes were handled as single units for association and clustering, since linkage in the cohort was strong. Across 300 to 400 genotyped donors of the cohort, an average of about 220,000 unique TCR beta nucleotide sequences per donor were sequenced, and around 20% of those sequences were non-productive.

Library construction relied on the immunoSEQ multiplex PCR assay. For the multiplex PCR, a mixture combining 60 forward primers for TCR Vbeta segments and 13 reverse primers for TCR Jbeta segments was used. Amplification of the CDR3 region of rearranged TCR beta genes was performed with a multiplex PCR assay on genomic DNA. On the Illumina HiSeq System, the amplified TCR beta libraries were sequenced as 87-base-pair reads. Under the source paper's analysis protocol: A later analysis tallied 75 million to 95 million unique TCR beta chains across the 550 to 850 repertoires, and about 12 million of those chains were shared by two or more donors. A nearest-neighbor algorithm error-corrected the raw reads and collapsed the reads into unique sequences, merging closely related sequences to remove PCR and sequencing errors. Alignment of CDR3 sequences to IMGT reference sequences was used to assign V, D and J gene segments. Each retained sequence needed at least a six-nucleotide match to both a V gene segment and a J gene segment. A rearrangement counted as productive if the CDR3 had no stop codons and remained in frame with V and J, and every other rearrangement counted as non-productive. CDR3 was defined according to IMGT convention as the region running from the second conserved V-encoded cysteine to the conserved J-encoded phenylalanine. The earlier analysis of around 640 of the donors excluded sequences that lacked an unambiguous match to a single V gene segment. An earlier analysis of 550 to 650 of the donors classified V segments as functional when productive rearrangements were above 56.7% and as segregating when the standard deviation between donors was above 5%. A statistical classification framework was developed to diagnose cytomegalovirus status using the catalog of TCR beta chain sequences. In a later analysis, V and J genes were assigned by comparing TCR nucleotide sequences against IMGT/GENE-DB human TR gene sequences. The TCRdist pipeline was used in a later analysis to assign CDR3 sequences and most-parsimonious VDJ recombination scenarios. In a later analysis, every TCR beta chain was defined by the combination of its CDR3 amino acid sequence and its V-gene family, and reads without a unique V-gene family were dropped. In a later analysis, nearly 600 highly shared, low-generation-probability nucleotide sequences were removed to address suspected cross-contamination and a sequencing artifact. In a later analysis, a clonal expansion index for each public chain was calculated from normalized within-repertoire ranks of inferred template counts. Generation probabilities in a later analysis came from a VDJ recombination model fitted to out-of-frame rearrangements, and those results were checked against IGoR. Hypergeometric tests were used in a later analysis to score TCR-TCR, TCR-HLA and TCR-CMV co-occurrence, with a repertoire-size bias correction applied to the TCR pairs. To estimate false discovery rates, a later analysis permuted the HLA or CMV assignments 20 times. In a later analysis, co-occurring TCRs were grouped using DBSCAN, with TCRdist sequence similarity added in when clustering inside HLA-allele-positive subsets. Repertoires with fewer than 30,000 or more than 120,000 public chains were left out of co-occurrence clustering, as were five repertoires with anomalous nucleotide sharing. In TCRdb, the immuneACCESS table is reduced to in-frame sequences with V and J assigned. These tables do not hold every clone; where another copy was compared, an unresolved V gene accounts for under half, and the others remain unexplained. For V, J and clone size, that table is used; D and trimming come from the DNA. This sample lists about 180,000 clones; 84% were detected once. The ten largest clones represent more than 0.95% of the sample.

The full study reports these points: Because counts were too low, roughly 17 rarely observed V segments, including chromosome 9 orphons, were left out of the earlier analysis of a few hundred of the donors. In a later analysis, TCR association rates were found to vary across HLA loci, with the most associated TCRs seen for DRB1 alleles and the fewest for HLA-C alleles. An association between a missense DCLRE1C variant and V-gene and J-gene trimming of TCR beta chains was found in a later genetic analysis and replicated in an independent cohort. In vitro tests confirmed that a few of the cytomegalovirus-associated TCR beta chains recognize cytomegalovirus antigens. A cluster of highly shared sequence variants was judged likely to represent a technical artifact of the sequencing pipeline. Sequencing depth was assumed to be roughly uniform across donors in the presence/absence analyses, though that assumption may not hold. The cohort was sequenced for TCR beta chains only, and without alpha or paired-chain data the features that could be detected were limited. Cytomegalovirus status was reported to be diagnosed by the classifier with high specificity and sensitivity in both the original and validation cohorts. Most TCR sequences were seen in very few donors, while some public TCRs were found in many individuals. In a later analysis, HLA-associated TCR beta chains showed more clonal expansion and lower generation probabilities than non-associated chains that were equally common. Some IMGT-functional V segments, including TRBV6-2 and TRBV6-3, could not be told apart with the 87-base-pair reads, so those segments were excluded. Several of the top co-occurrence clusters appeared to be linked to parvovirus B19, influenza, CMV and Epstein-Barr virus, according to a later analysis. Strong co-occurrence of HLA alleles, especially DR and DQ, made assigning TCR associations to individual alleles difficult. Linkage disequilibrium might explain the correlated functional status among segregating V segments, but an unknown experimental factor could not be excluded. A further reported finding was that TCR beta sequences accurately predicted the HLA-A and HLA-B alleles for most subjects in the first cohort. Broadly in line with IMGT annotations, most TCR beta V segments showed up in productive rearrangements about 87% or about 30% of the time in an earlier analysis of around 550 of the donors. A later genetic analysis reported fewer N-insertions in productive TCRs among donors in an Asian-associated ancestry cluster than the roughly 620-donor mean. The authors suggested that the approach could potentially be extended to other disease states and immunological phenotypes. At a false discovery rate of 0.05, a later analysis linked roughly 17,000 TCR beta sequences to specific HLA alleles. According to a later analysis, most CMV-associated TCR beta chains appeared to be HLA-restricted, and the HLA associations seemed to be driven largely by CMV exposure. Because HLA typing was missing for some donors at each locus, association tests included only the typed subset. A total of about 180 TCR beta chains were listed by the study as associated with cytomegalovirus. Immune exposure information for the cohort was limited to CMV serostatus.

This receptor was taken from a girl between 2 and 10 years old in good health and CMV-seropositive. This receptor chain uses TRBV7-8 and TRBJ1-3; no D gene call is confident. The sequencing sample was made of PBMCs. The DNA reads as follows: TGTGCCAGCAGCATCTCAATCGGTTCAGGAAACACCATATATTTT. Its protein is CASSISIGSGNTIYF.